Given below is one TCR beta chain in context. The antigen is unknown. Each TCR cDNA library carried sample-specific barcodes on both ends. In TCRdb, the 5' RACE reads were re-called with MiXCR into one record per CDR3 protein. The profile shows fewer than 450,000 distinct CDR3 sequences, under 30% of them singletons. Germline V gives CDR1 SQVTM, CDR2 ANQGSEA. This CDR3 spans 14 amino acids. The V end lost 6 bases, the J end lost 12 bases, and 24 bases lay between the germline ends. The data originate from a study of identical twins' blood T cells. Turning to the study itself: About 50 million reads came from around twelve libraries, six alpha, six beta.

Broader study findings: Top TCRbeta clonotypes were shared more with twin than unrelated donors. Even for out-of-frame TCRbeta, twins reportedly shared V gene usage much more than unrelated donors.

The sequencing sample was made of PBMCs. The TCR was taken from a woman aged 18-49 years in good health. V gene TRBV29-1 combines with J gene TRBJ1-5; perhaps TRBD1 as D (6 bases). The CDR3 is CSVSHTGTSGGQHF. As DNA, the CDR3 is TGCAGCGTCTCCCACACAGGGACATCCGGTGGCCAGCATTTT.